Listed below are T cell receptor beta chains from one sample, sequenced in a study of beta chain features in type 1 diabetes. TCRdb keeps only in-frame clones here, not all; method: immunoSEQ multiplex PCR. The table includes around 240,000 clones, 9.6% detected once. The sequenced sample was naive CD4+ T cells from blood. These receptors were taken from a woman aged 18-29 years in good health. Each CDR3 is given with its conserved first and last residue. A D gene is named only where the DNA matches it firmly. Size is stated for part of the rows, as once, few or many counts, or as a class when the clone is expanded.

v_call,j_call,clone_size,cdr3_length,d_call,cdr3_nt,cdr3_aa
TRBV5-1,TRBJ1-1,.,15,.,TGCGCCAGCAGCTTGGGGCGGGGGGCGAGCACTGAAGCTTTCTTT,CASSLGRGASTEAFF
TRBV29-1,TRBJ1-5,.,14,.,TGCAGCGTTCTATTGGGCCCCAGCAATCAGCCCCAGCATTTT,CSVLLGPSNQPQHF
TRBV29-1,TRBJ1-6,few,16,.,TGCAGCGTCCCCACCCTAAGAGACTCCTATAATTCACCCCTCCACTTT,CSVPTLRDSYNSPLHF
TRBV27,TRBJ2-1,.,17,.,TGTGCCAGCAGTTCCCCTACCCTCGGCGGAGCTTACCATGAGCAGTTCTTC,CASSSPTLGGAYHEQFF
TRBV28,TRBJ1-2,.,13,.,TGTGCCAGCAGTTTGGCCAGGGGAGTTGGCTACACCTTC,CASSLARGVGYTF
TRBV5-6,TRBJ1-1,few,16,TRBD1,TGTGCCAGCAGTCTTCTGGTCGGGACAGGGAACACTGAAGCTTTCTTT,CASSLLVGTGNTEAFF
TRBV9,TRBJ2-1,few,16,.,TGTGCCAGCAGCGCCGATGCAGGGTTGGCCTACAATGAGCAGTTCTTC,CASSADAGLAYNEQFF
TRBV6-1,TRBJ2-2,few,14,TRBD2,TGTGCCAGCAGTTCCCTAGCGGGAGGCGACGAGCTGTTTTTT,CASSSLAGGDELFF
TRBV5-1,TRBJ1-6,.,16,TRBD1,TGCGCCAGCAGCCCCTGGGCAGGGGGCGGTGGTTCACCCCTCCACTTT,CASSPWAGGGGSPLHF
TRBV29-1,TRBJ1-5,many,13,.,TGCAGCGTTGTTGAGGGTCCGAGCCAGCCCCAGCATTTT,CSVVEGPSQPQHF
TRBV30,TRBJ2-5,few,14,.,TGTGCCTGGAGTGTACGGACAGTCCAAGAGACCCAGTACTTC,CAWSVRTVQETQYF
TRBV19,TRBJ1-5,few,14,.,TGTGCCAGTAGTATATTCAGTTACAATCAGCCCCAGCATTTT,CASSIFSYNQPQHF
TRBV27,TRBJ1-5,.,13,.,TGTGCCAGCAGTTTCCGACAGAATCAGCCCCAGCATTTT,CASSFRQNQPQHF
TRBV30,TRBJ2-2,.,14,TRBD1,TGTGCCTGGAGTCCACTACAGGGGCCCGGGGAGCTGTTTTTT,CAWSPLQGPGELFF
TRBV6-5,TRBJ2-7,few,16,TRBD2,TGTGCCAGCAGTTACTCCCCCCGCGGGGGGGCGTACGAGCAGTACTTC,CASSYSPRGGAYEQYF
TRBV9,TRBJ2-3,.,16,TRBD2,TGTGCCAGCAGCGTACACAGTCGGCTAGCGGCAGATACGCAGTATTTT,CASSVHSRLAADTQYF
TRBV2,TRBJ2-5,.,11,.,TGTGCCAGCAGTGGGAGAGAGACCCAGTACTTC,CASSGRETQYF